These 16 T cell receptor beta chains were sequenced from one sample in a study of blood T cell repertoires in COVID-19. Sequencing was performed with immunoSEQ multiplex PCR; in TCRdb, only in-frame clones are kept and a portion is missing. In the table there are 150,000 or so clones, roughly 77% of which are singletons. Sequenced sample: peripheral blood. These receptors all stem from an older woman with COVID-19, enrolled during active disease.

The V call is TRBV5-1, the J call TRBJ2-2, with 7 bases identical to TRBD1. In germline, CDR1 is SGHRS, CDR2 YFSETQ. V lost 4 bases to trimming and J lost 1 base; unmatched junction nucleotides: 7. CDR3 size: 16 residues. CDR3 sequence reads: CASSLQGTGNTGELFF. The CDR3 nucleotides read TGCGCCAGCAGCCTACAGGGGACGGGGAACACCGGGGAGCTGTTTTTT.

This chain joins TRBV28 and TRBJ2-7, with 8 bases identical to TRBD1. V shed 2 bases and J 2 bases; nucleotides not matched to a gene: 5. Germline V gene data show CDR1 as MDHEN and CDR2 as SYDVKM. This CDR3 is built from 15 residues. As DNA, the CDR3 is TGTGCCAGCAGTTTAGGCCGGGACAGGACCTACGAGCAGTACTTC. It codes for CASSLGRDRTYEQYF. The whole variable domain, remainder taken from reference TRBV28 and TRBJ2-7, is DVKVTQSSRYLVKRTGEKVFLECVQDMDHENMFWYRQDPGLGLRLIYFSYDVKMKEKGDIPEGYSVSREKKERFSLILESASTNQTSMYLCASSLGRDRTYEQYFGPGTRLTVT.

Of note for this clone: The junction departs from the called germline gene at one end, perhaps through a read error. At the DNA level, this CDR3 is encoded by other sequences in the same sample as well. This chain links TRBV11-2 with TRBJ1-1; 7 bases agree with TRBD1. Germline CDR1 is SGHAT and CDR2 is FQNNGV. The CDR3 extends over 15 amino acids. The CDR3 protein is CASSLEDRPNTEAFF. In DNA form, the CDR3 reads TGTGCCAGCAGCTTAGAGGACAGGCCGAACACTGAAGCCTTCTTT.

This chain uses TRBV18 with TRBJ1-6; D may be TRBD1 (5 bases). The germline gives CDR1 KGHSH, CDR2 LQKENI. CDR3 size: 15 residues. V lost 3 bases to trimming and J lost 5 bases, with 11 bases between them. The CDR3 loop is CASSPGGEDNSPLHF. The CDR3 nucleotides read TGTGCCAGCTCACCTGGGGGGGAGGATAATTCACCCCTCCACTTT. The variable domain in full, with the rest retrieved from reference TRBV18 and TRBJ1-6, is NAGVMQNPRHLVRRRGQEARLRCSPMKGHSHVYWYRQLPEEGLKFMVYLQKENIIDESGMPKERFSAEFPKEGPSILRIQQVVRGDSAAYFCASSPGGEDNSPLHFGNGTRLTVT.

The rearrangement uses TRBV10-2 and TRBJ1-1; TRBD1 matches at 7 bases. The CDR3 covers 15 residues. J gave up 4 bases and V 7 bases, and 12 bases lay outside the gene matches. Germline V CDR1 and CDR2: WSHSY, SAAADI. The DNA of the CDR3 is TGCGCCAGCATCGCAACTGGACAGGTACTCACTGAAGCTTTCTTT. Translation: CASIATGQVLTEAFF.

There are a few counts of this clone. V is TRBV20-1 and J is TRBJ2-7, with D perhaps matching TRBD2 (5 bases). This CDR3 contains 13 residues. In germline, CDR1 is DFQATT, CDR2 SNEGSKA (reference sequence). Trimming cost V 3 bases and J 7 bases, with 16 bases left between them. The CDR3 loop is CSASAGPYEEQYF. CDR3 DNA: TGCAGTGCTAGTGCGGGTCCCTACGAGGAGCAGTACTTC.

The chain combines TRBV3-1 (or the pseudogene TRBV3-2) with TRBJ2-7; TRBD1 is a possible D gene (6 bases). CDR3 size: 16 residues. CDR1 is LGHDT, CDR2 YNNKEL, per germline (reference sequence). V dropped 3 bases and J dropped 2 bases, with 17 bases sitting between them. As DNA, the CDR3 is TGTGCCAGCAGCCACTATAGTCGACAGGTGGCCTACGAGCAGTACTTC. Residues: CASSHYSRQVAYEQYF.

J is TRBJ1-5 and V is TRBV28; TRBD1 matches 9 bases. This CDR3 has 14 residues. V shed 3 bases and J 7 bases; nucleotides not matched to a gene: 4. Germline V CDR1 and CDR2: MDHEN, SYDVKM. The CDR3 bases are TGTGCCAGCAGTTTGGGACAGGGCGAACAGCCCCAGCATTTT. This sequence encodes CASSLGQGEQPQHF.

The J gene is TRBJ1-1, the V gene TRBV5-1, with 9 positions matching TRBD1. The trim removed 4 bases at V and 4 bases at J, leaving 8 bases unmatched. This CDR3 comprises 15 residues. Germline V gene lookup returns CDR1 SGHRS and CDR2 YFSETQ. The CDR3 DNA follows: TGCGCCAGCAGCAGGACAGGGGATGCTGGCACTGAAGCTTTCTTT. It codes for CASSRTGDAGTEAFF.

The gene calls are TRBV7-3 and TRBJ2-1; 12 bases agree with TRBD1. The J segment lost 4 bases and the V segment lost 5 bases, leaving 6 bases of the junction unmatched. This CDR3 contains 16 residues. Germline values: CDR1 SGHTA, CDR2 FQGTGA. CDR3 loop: CASSPPGQGAYNEQFF. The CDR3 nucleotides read TGTGCCAGCAGCCCGCCGGGACAGGGGGCTTACAATGAGCAGTTCTTC. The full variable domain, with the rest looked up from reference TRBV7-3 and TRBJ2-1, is GAGVSQTPSNKVTEKGKYVELRCDPISGHTALYWYRQSLGQGPEFLIYFQGTGAADDSGLPNDRFFAVRPEGSVSTLKIQRTERGDSAVYLCASSPPGQGAYNEQFFGPGTRLTVL.

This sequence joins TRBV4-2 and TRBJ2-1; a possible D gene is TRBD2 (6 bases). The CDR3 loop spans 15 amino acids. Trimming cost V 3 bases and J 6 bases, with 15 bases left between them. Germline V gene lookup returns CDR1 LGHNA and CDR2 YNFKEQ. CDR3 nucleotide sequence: TGTGCCAGCAGCCAGCGGCGCGGGGACGGCAATGAGCAGTTCTTC. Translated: CASSQRRGDGNEQFF.

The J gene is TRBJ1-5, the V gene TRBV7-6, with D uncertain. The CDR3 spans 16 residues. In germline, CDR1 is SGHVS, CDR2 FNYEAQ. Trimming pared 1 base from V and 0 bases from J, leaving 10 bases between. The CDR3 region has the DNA TGTGCCAGCAGCTTAGGGGGTGGGAGTAGCAATCAGCCCCAGCATTTT. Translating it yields CASSLGGGSSNQPQHF.

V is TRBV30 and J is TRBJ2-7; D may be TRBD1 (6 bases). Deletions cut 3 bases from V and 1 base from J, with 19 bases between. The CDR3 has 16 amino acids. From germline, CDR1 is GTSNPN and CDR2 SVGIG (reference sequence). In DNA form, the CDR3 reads TGTGCCTGGAGCCCAATCTACAGGGACAATTCCTACGAGCAGTACTTC. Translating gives CAWSPIYRDNSYEQYF.

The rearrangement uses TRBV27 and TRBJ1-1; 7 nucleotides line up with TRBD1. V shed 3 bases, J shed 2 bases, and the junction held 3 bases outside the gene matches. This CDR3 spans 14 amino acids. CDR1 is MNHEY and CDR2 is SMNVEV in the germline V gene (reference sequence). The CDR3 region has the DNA TGTGCCAGCAGTTTCACAGGGGTAAACACTGAAGCTTTCTTT. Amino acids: CASSFTGVNTEAFF.

The CDR3 nucleotides read TGCGCCAGCAGCTTGGAAACAGGGGGCAGCACCGGGGAGCTGTTTTTT. Amino acids: CASSLETGGSTGELFF. V is TRBV5-1 and J is TRBJ2-2, with 9 bases identical to TRBD1. V lost 0 bases and J lost 4; bases outside the gene matches: 4. CDR3 length equals 16 residues. CDR1 is SGHRS, CDR2 YFSETQ, per germline.

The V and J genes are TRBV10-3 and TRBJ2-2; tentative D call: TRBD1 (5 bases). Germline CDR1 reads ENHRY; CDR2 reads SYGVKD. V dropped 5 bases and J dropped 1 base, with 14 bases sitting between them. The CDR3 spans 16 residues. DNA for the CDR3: TGTGCCATCAGTCAGGGTGGGGCTTTGAACACCGGGGAGCTGTTTTTT. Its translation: CAISQGGALNTGELFF.